This is a list of T cell receptor beta chains from one sample in a study of blood T cell repertoires in COVID-19. Profiled with immunoSEQ multiplex PCR; TCRdb holds only in-frame clones, not every one. The table shows about 15,000 clones, with around four fifths occurring only once. The sequencing input was peripheral blood. These receptors were collected from a man aged 70-80 years with active or convalescent COVID-19. Both conserved end residues are part of each CDR3. Each record gives: J gene, D gene, V gene, clone size, CDR3 DNA, CDR3 protein. The D gene is left open where the match is weak. Some rows mark clone size as missing; the rest say once, few, many or name a class of expanded clone.

TRBJ2-7 TRBD2 TRBV30 - TGTGCCTGGGCTGGACTAGCGGGGGGCTTTTACGAGCAGTACTTC CAWAGLAGGFYEQYF
TRBJ1-1 - TRBV13 - TGTGCCAGCAGCTTAGGCGGGAGCGGCGGCACTGAAGCTTTCTTT CASSLGGSGGTEAFF
TRBJ2-2 TRBD2 TRBV5-4 once TGTGCCAGCAGCTTAGTAGCGGGAGACACCGGGGAGCTGTTTTTT CASSLVAGDTGELFF
TRBJ2-7 - TRBV6-4 - TGTGCCAGCAAGGGGACACACAAGACCTACGAGCAGTACTTC CASKGTHKTYEQYF
TRBJ2-1 TRBD1 TRBV7-9 - TGTGCCAGCAGCACCACCGGGACAGGCGCCTCCTACAATGAGCAGTTCTTC CASSTTGTGASYNEQFF
TRBJ2-7 TRBD2 TRBV28 - TGTGCCAGCAGTCCCCGACAGCACAGACTAGCGGATAAGCAGTACTTC CASSPRQHRLADKQYF
TRBJ1-1 - TRBV20-1 - TGCAGTGCTAGGGCATCCACTGAAGCTTTCTTT CSARASTEAFF
TRBJ1-4 TRBD1 TRBV6-5 - TGTGCCAGCAGACACAGGGGTATTAATGAAAAACTGTTTTTT CASRHRGINEKLFF
TRBJ1-1 TRBD1 TRBV10-1 - TGCGCCGGCAGTGAGCAACAGGGGGCTGAAGCTTTCTTT CAGSEQQGAEAFF
TRBJ1-3 - TRBV6-5 few TGTGCCAGCAGCCAGACTCAGGGTGGAAACACCATATATTTT CASSQTQGGNTIYF
TRBJ2-2 TRBD1 TRBV27 - TGTGCCAGCAGTGCCGACAGGGGGTTTGTCGGGCCGGGGGAGCTGTTTTTT CASSADRGFVGPGELFF
TRBJ1-2 TRBD1 TRBV6-5 - TGTGCCAGCAGTTACGCAGACAGGGCCGGCGGCTACACCTTC CASSYADRAGGYTF
TRBJ2-1 - TRBV12-5 - TGTGCTAGTGGTTTCAGCGCCTACAATGAGCAGTTCTTC CASGFSAYNEQFF
TRBJ2-5 TRBD1 TRBV2 - TGTGCCAGCAGCCGGGACAGGGTAGAGACCCAGTACTTC CASSRDRVETQYF
TRBJ2-5 TRBD1 TRBV28 - TGTGCCAGCAGTCAGCCGGGACAGGGGTTTTCGCAAGAGACCCAGTACTTC CASSQPGQGFSQETQYF
TRBJ1-2 TRBD1 TRBV28 few TGTGCCACCCTACCGGGACAGCAGACTTATGGCTACACCTTC CATLPGQQTYGYTF
TRBJ2-2 TRBD2 TRBV11-3 - TGTGCCAGCAGCCCTCTCAGCGGGGGGAACACCGGGGAGCTGTTTTTT CASSPLSGGNTGELFF
TRBJ2-2 TRBD2 TRBV15 - TGTGCCACCAGCAGAGTAGGAAGCGGGAGGGGCACCGGGGAGCTGTTTTTT CATSRVGSGRGTGELFF
TRBJ1-2 - TRBV4-1 - TGCGCCAGCAGCCGGGTCCACGGGACTGTGGGGGTAGGCTACACCTTC CASSRVHGTVGVGYTF
TRBJ2-1 - TRBV5-6 - TGTGCCAGCAGCTTGGATTCTTTGTCCTACAATGAGCAGTTCTTC CASSLDSLSYNEQFF
TRBJ1-1 TRBD1 TRBV28 - TGTGCCACCAATTCAGGGACAGGGGACACTGAAGCTTTCTTT CATNSGTGDTEAFF
TRBJ1-2 - TRBV18 - TGTGCCAGCTCACCACGGAGGGAATCGCGCTATGGCTACACCTTC CASSPRRESRYGYTF
TRBJ2-3 TRBD2 TRBV10-1 - TGCGCCAGCAGTGAGTCTAGCGGGGGGGCCTTCGATACGCAGTATTTT CASSESSGGAFDTQYF
TRBJ1-3 - TRBV7-2 - TGTGCCTCTGGGGCGGGGACCGGAAACACCATATATTTT CASGAGTGNTIYF
TRBJ2-2 TRBD2 TRBV19 - TGTGCCAGTAGTATGAGGCTAGCGGGAAAGACCGGGGAGCTGTTTTTT CASSMRLAGKTGELFF
TRBJ1-1 - TRBV3-1/TRBV3-2 - TGTGCCAGCAGGGACAGACCTTCGAACACTGAAGCTTTCTTT CASRDRPSNTEAFF
TRBJ2-1 TRBD2 TRBV6-5 - TGTGCCAGCAGGACTAGCGGGACCTACAATGAGCAGTTCTTC CASRTSGTYNEQFF
TRBJ2-7 - TRBV19 - TGTGCCAGTCCACTCACCTCGGGGGTCCCCTACGAGCAGTACTTC CASPLTSGVPYEQYF
TRBJ2-7 TRBD2 TRBV10-3 once TGTGCCATCAGCCCGGGACTAGCGAGGTCCTACGAGCAGTACTTC CAISPGLARSYEQYF
TRBJ2-5 TRBD1 TRBV5-1 - TGCGCCAGCAGCGGCACCGGGACAGGGGCCGAGACCCAGTACTTC CASSGTGTGAETQYF
TRBJ2-3 TRBD2 TRBV10-3 - TGTGCCATCAGTGAGTCGCCTAGCGGGGCTACAGATACGCAGTATTTT CAISESPSGATDTQYF
TRBJ1-1 TRBD1 TRBV6-2/TRBV6-3 - TGTGCCAGCAGCCCACGGACAGGGGGTGCGATGAACACTGAAGCTTTCTTT CASSPRTGGAMNTEAFF
TRBJ2-6 - TRBV19 - TGTGCCAGTAGTATCAAAAACTCTGGGGCCAACGTCCTGACTTTC CASSIKNSGANVLTF
TRBJ1-1 - TRBV5-1 - TGCGCCAGCAGCTTGGACAGGGTAGGCACTGAAGCTTTCTTT CASSLDRVGTEAFF
TRBJ1-5 TRBD1 TRBV5-1 - TGCGCCAGCAGCTTGGCAGGGGGCTTAGGTCAGCCCCAGCATTTT CASSLAGGLGQPQHF
TRBJ2-7 - TRBV11-2 - TGTGCCAGCAGCTTAGCTACCGGGGGTTCGGAGCAGTACTTC CASSLATGGSEQYF
TRBJ1-2 - TRBV7-8 - TGTGCCAGCAGCCACGACAGAACTGACTATGGCTACACCTTC CASSHDRTDYGYTF
TRBJ2-1 TRBD2 TRBV6-2/TRBV6-3 - TGTGCCAGCAGTCCATCTAGCGGGGCGAGGTTCTTC CASSPSSGARFF
TRBJ1-5 - TRBV6-2/TRBV6-3 few TGTGCCAGCAGTTACTCCGGAGCCGGGGGGCCCCAGCATTTT CASSYSGAGGPQHF
TRBJ2-4 TRBD1 TRBV28 - TGTGCCAGCAGTTCGTCGGGACAGGGGGCGGACTCTAAGTACTTC CASSSSGQGADSKYF
TRBJ1-1 - TRBV6-1 once TGTGCCAGCATTGGGGGGGGATCGATGAACACTGAAGCTTTCTTT CASIGGGSMNTEAFF
TRBJ2-5 TRBD2 TRBV18 - TGTGCCAGCTCCCGCGGTCAAGGACTAGCGGGAGAGACCCAGTACTTC CASSRGQGLAGETQYF
TRBJ1-2 - TRBV4-1 - TGCGCCAGCAGCCCCTCTGAAGGTGAGGACTATGGCTACACCTTC CASSPSEGEDYGYTF
TRBJ2-5 - TRBV3-1/TRBV3-2 few TGTGCCAGCAGCTTCTCGTCGCAAGAGACCCAGTACTTC CASSFSSQETQYF